The rows below give T cell receptor beta chains drawn from one sample of a study of blood T cell repertoires in COVID-19. Sequenced by immunoSEQ multiplex PCR; TCRdb stores in-frame clones only, minus some. The sample lists 200,000 to 250,000 clones; around 84% were seen once. Sequenced sample: peripheral blood. The receptors here all came from a woman of 80 years or more with COVID-19, enrolled during active disease. Each CDR3 is given with its conserved first and last residue. A D gene is named only where the DNA matches it firmly. For some rows the clone size is stated as once, few or many, or as a class when expanded; others skip it.

j_gene | d_gene | abundance | v_gene | len | CDR3aa | CDR3nt
TRBJ1-5 | NA | NA | TRBV6-5 | 13 | CASMAQGNQPQHF | TGTGCCAGCATGGCCCAGGGCAATCAGCCCCAGCATTTT
TRBJ1-6 | TRBD1 | few | TRBV7-9 | 14 | CASSLEARGPPLHF | TGTGCCAGCAGCTTAGAGGCTAGGGGGCCACCCCTCCACTTT
TRBJ2-7 | TRBD2 | NA | TRBV11-3 | 15 | CASSVTSGGSYEQYF | TGTGCCAGCAGCGTGACTAGCGGGGGGTCCTACGAGCAGTACTTC
TRBJ2-2 | TRBD2 | NA | TRBV6-4 | 18 | CASSDLPVAGGLTGELFF | TGTGCCAGCAGTGACCTCCCGGTAGCGGGGGGCCTCACCGGGGAGCTGTTTTTT
TRBJ1-1 | TRBD1 | NA | TRBV6-4 | 15 | CASSANRGQNTEAFF | TGTGCCAGCAGTGCGAACAGGGGCCAGAACACTGAAGCTTTCTTT
TRBJ1-4 | TRBD1 | NA | TRBV2 | 15 | CASCRDRGLDEKLFF | TGTGCCAGCTGTCGGGACAGGGGGCTAGACGAAAAACTGTTTTTT
TRBJ2-1 | NA | NA | TRBV12-3/TRBV12-4 | 11 | CASTLRDEQFF | TGTGCCAGCACCCTCCGGGATGAGCAGTTCTTC
TRBJ1-2 | TRBD1 | few | TRBV7-2 | 14 | CASSSLDREYGYTF | TGTGCCAGCAGCTCCCTGGACAGGGAGTATGGCTACACCTTC
TRBJ1-6 | TRBD1 | few | TRBV27 | 13 | CASSLGSQGDLHF | TGTGCCAGCAGTTTAGGATCGCAGGGGGATCTCCACTTT
TRBJ1-2 | NA | NA | TRBV20-1 | 13 | CSASLQGYYGYTF | TGCAGTGCTAGTCTCCAGGGTTACTATGGCTACACCTTC
TRBJ2-3 | NA | NA | TRBV7-2 | 15 | CASSGGAVFTDTQYF | TGTGCCAGCAGCGGGGGGGCGGTCTTCACAGATACGCAGTATTTT
TRBJ1-1 | NA | NA | TRBV28 | 13 | CASSLTWNTEAFF | TGTGCCAGCAGTTTAACATGGAACACTGAAGCTTTCTTT
TRBJ2-1 | NA | few | TRBV4-2 | 17 | CASSQGSGLSSYNEQFF | TGTGCCAGCAGCCAAGGAAGTGGACTCAGCTCCTACAATGAGCAGTTCTTC
TRBJ2-1 | NA | NA | TRBV5-1 | 12 | CASSFSYNEQFF | TGCGCCAGCAGCTTCTCGTACAATGAGCAGTTCTTC
TRBJ1-2 | NA | few | TRBV29-1 | 12 | CSVEMAGWGYTF | TGCAGCGTTGAAATGGCAGGGTGGGGCTACACCTTC
TRBJ1-4 | NA | NA | TRBV28 | 15 | CASSSGGTGNEKLFF | TGTGCCAGCAGTTCTGGAGGGACCGGGAATGAAAAACTGTTTTTT
TRBJ1-1 | TRBD1 | NA | TRBV6-5 | 13 | CASIPTEGAKAFF | TGTGCCAGCATCCCCACGGAGGGGGCAAAAGCTTTCTTT
TRBJ2-4 | TRBD1 | once | TRBV3-1/TRBV3-2 | 19 | CASSRTGQGWGLAKNIQYF | TGTGCCAGCAGCAGAACGGGACAGGGATGGGGTTTGGCCAAAAACATTCAGTACTTC
TRBJ1-2 | NA | NA | TRBV28 | 16 | CASSLGLYGPNYGYTF | TGTGCCAGCAGTTTAGGGCTTTACGGTCCTAACTATGGCTACACCTTC
TRBJ1-1 | TRBD1 | NA | TRBV5-4 | 13 | CASSVDRGTEAFF | TGTGCCAGCAGCGTGGACAGGGGGACAGAAGCTTTCTTT
TRBJ1-5 | TRBD1 | NA | TRBV5-5 | 17 | CASSLEGQGIGNQPQHF | TGTGCCAGCAGCTTGGAGGGACAGGGGATAGGGAATCAGCCCCAGCATTTT
TRBJ2-3 | TRBD2 | NA | TRBV5-3 | 19 | CARSFSPGTSGPEGDTQYF | TGTGCCAGAAGCTTCTCCCCCGGGACTAGCGGACCGGAGGGGGATACGCAGTATTTT
TRBJ2-2 | TRBD2 | NA | TRBV5-1 | 17 | CASSFGLAATNTGELFF | TGCGCCAGCAGCTTTGGACTAGCGGCGACGAACACCGGGGAGCTGTTTTTT
TRBJ1-6 | NA | few | TRBV5-6 | 14 | CASSLDRSGSPLHF | TGTGCCAGCAGCTTGGACAGGTCAGGCTCACCCCTCCACTTT
TRBJ1-3 | NA | NA | TRBV15 | 14 | CATSPTGLGNTIYF | TGTGCCACCAGCCCAACAGGTTTGGGAAACACCATATATTTT
TRBJ2-3 | TRBD1 | NA | TRBV28 | 16 | CASSPPGGWGTDTQYF | TGTGCCAGCAGTCCCCCAGGGGGCTGGGGCACAGATACGCAGTATTTT
TRBJ2-3 | NA | NA | TRBV29-1 | 12 | CSSRTSTDTQYF | TGCAGCTCTAGGACTAGCACAGATACGCAGTATTTT